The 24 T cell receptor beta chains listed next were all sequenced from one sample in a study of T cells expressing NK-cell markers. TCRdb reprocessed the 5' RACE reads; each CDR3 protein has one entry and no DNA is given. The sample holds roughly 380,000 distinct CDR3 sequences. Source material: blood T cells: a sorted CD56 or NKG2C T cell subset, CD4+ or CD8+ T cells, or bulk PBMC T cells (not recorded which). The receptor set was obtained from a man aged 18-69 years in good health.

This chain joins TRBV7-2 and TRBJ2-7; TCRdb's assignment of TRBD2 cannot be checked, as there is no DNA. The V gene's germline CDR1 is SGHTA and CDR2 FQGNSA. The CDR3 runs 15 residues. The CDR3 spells CASTSFGTSSYEQYF. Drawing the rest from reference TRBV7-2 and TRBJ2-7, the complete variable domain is GAGVSQSPSNKVTEKGKDVELRCDPISGHTALYWYRQSLGQGLEFLIYFQGNSAPDKSGLPSDRFSAERTGGSVSTLTIQRTQQEDSAVYLCASTSFGTSSYEQYFGPGTRLTVT.

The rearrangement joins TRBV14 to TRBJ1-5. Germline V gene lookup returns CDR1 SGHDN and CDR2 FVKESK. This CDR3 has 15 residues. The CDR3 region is CASSPMKVGNQPQHF.

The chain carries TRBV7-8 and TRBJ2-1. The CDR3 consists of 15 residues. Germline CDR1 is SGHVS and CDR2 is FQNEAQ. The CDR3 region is CASSAGLGSYNEQFF.

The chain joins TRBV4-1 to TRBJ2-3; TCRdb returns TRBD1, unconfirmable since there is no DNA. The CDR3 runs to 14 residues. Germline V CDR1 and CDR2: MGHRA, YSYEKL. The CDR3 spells CASSQERPGAPQYF.

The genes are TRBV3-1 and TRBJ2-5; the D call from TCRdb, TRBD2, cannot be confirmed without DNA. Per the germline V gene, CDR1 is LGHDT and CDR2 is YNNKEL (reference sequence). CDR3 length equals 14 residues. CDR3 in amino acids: CASSPTRAGETQYF.

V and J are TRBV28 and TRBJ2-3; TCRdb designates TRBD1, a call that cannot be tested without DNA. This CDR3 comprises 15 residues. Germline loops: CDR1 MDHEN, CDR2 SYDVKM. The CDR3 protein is CASEGGGFNTDTQYF.

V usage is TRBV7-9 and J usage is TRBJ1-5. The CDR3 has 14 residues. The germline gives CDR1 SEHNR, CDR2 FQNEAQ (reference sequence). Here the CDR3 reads CASSLSSSNQPQHF.

The CDR3 sequence is CASSQNGGDGNTIYF. V and J are TRBV3-1 and TRBJ1-3. This CDR3 spans 15 amino acids. CDR1 and CDR2 (germline): LGHDT, YNNKEL (reference sequence).

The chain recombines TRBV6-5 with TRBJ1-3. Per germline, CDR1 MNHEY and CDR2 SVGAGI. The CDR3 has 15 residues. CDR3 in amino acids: CASSYSLTFGNTIYF.

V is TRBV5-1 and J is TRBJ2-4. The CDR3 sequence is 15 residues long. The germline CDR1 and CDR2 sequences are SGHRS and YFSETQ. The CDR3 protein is CASRFSSLAKNIQYF.

CDR3 amino acids: CSVARPDSYEQYF. This chain connects TRBV29-1 to TRBJ2-7. Germline loops: CDR1 SQVTM, CDR2 ANQGSEA. CDR3 length: 13 residues.

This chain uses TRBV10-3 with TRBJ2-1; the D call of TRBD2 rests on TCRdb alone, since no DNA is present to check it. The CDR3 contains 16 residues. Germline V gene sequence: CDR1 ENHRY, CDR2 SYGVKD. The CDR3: CAISGLGTRGLNEQFF.

The CDR3 region is CASSLGTGAGNTIYF. The chain combines TRBV7-2 with TRBJ1-3; checking the TCRdb D call of TRBD1 is not possible without DNA. The CDR3 is 15 residues long. Looked up from germline, CDR1 is SGHTA and CDR2 is FQGNSA. Filled out from reference TRBV7-2 and TRBJ1-3, the complete variable domain reads GAGVSQSPSNKVTEKGKDVELRCDPISGHTALYWYRQSLGQGLEFLIYFQGNSAPDKSGLPSDRFSAERTGGSVSTLTIQRTQQEDSAVYLCASSLGTGAGNTIYFGEGSWLTVV.

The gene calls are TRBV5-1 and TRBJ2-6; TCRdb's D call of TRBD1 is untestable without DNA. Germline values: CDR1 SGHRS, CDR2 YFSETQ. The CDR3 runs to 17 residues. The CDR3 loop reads CASSLRTGPAGANVLTF.

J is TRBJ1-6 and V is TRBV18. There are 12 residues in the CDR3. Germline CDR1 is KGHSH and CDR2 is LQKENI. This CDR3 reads CASSPFGSPLHF.

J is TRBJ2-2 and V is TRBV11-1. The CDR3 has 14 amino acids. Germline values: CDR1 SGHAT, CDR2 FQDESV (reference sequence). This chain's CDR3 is CASSLKGTTGELFF.

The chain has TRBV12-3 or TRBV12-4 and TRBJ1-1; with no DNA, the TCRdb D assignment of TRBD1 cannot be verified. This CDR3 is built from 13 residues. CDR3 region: CASRPGQNTEAFF.

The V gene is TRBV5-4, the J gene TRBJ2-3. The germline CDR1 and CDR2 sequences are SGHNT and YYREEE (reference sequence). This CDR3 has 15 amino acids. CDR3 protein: CASRTKHLSTDTQYF.

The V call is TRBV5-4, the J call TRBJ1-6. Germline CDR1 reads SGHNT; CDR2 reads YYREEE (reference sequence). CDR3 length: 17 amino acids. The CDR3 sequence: CASSRSYSNSYNSPLHF.

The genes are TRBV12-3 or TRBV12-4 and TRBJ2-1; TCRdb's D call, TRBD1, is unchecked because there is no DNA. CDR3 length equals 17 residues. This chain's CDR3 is CASSLSRDVSSYNEQFF.

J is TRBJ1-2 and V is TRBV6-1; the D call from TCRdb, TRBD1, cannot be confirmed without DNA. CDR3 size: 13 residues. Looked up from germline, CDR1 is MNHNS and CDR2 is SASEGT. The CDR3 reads CASKAPGSYGYTF.

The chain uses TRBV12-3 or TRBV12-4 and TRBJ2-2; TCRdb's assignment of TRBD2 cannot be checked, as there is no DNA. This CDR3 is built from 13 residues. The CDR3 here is CASRREGTGELFF.

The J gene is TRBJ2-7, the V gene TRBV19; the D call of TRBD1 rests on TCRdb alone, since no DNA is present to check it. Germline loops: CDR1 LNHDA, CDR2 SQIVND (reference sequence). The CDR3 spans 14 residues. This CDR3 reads CASRPLGSSYEQYF. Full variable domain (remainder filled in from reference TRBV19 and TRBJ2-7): DGGITQSPKYLFRKEGQNVTLSCEQNLNHDAMYWYRQDPGQGLRLIYYSQIVNDFQKGDIAEGYSVSREKKESFPLTVTSAQKNPTAFYLCASRPLGSSYEQYFGPGTRLTVT.

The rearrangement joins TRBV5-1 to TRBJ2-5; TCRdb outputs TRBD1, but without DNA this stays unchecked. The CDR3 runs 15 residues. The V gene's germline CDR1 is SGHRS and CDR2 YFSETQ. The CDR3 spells CASSLTGEIQETQYF.